The 11 T cell receptor beta chains reported below all come from one sample, sequenced in a study of cytomegalovirus exposure and HLA in healthy donors (dated by TCRdb to about 2017). Libraries were prepared through the immunoSEQ multiplex PCR assay. For the multiplex PCR, a mixture combining 60 forward primers for TCR Vbeta segments and 13 reverse primers for TCR Jbeta segments was used. Held by TCRdb, this immuneACCESS table contains in-frame sequences only and omits some clones. Under half of the omission traces to an unresolved V gene where checked; the cause of the rest is unknown. For this sample there are 150,000 or so clones; about three quarters appear just once. The ten largest clones represent approximately 4.6% of the sample. Sequenced: PBMCs. These receptors all come from a young man in good health and CMV-seropositive.

This clone appeared a single time. The chain recombines TRBV5-4 with TRBJ2-5, with D tentatively TRBD2 (6 bases). Trimming cost V 3 bases and J 5 bases, with 17 bases left between them. CDR1 SGHNT and CDR2 YYREEE come from the germline V gene (reference sequence). This CDR3 is 15 amino acids long. CDR3 coding DNA: TGTGCCAGCAGCTCGGAGGGTACCTTCGGGGAGACCCAGTACTTC. This translates into CASSSEGTFGETQYF.

In this sample, this clone turned up a few times. The rearrangement uses TRBV7-9 and TRBJ1-3, with D uncertain. Trimming removed 3 bases at V and 1 base at J, with 7 bases between. Germline loops: CDR1 SEHNR, CDR2 FQNEAQ (reference sequence). CDR3 length: 14 amino acids. The CDR3, as DNA: TGTGCCAGCAGCTTGGCGGAGTCTGGAAACACCATATATTTT. As protein: CASSLAESGNTIYF.

The chain employs TRBV30 and TRBJ1-1, with 9 bases matching TRBD1. Germline CDR1 is GTSNPN and CDR2 is SVGIG (reference sequence). The CDR3 is 13 amino acids. Trimming at V came to 3 bases and at J to 11 bases, leaving 10 bases not matched to a gene. CDR3 sequence reads: CAWRLSPGTGAFF. The DNA of the CDR3 is TGTGCCTGGAGACTATCCCCCGGGACAGGGGCTTTCTTT.

A word on this clone: Mismatch with germline at one junction end may stem from a read error. The genes are TRBV29-1 and TRBJ1-1; 10 nucleotides match TRBD1. This CDR3 comprises 13 residues. The germline CDR1 and CDR2 sequences are SQVTM and ANQGSEA. The CDR3 nucleotides read TGCAGCGCCCTGGGACAGGGGAAGACTGAAGATTTCTTT. Translating it yields CSALGQGKTEDFF.

This clone has just a few counts. V is TRBV11-2 and J is TRBJ2-1, with 9 positions matching TRBD2. Germline trimming cut 1 base from V and 7 bases from J; bases unmatched to any gene: 11. Germline V gene sequence: CDR1 SGHAT, CDR2 FQNNGV. The CDR3 totals 17 residues. CDR3 region: CASSLGDLAGGMNEQFF. CDR3 DNA sequence: TGTGCCAGCAGCTTAGGGGATCTGGCGGGGGGGATGAATGAGCAGTTCTTC.

The rearrangement links TRBV28 to TRBJ1-1, with TRBD1 matching 7 bases. V lost 3 bases, J lost 6 bases, and 7 bases stayed unmatched. Germline lookup yields CDR1 MDHEN and CDR2 SYDVKM. This CDR3 comprises 14 residues. For the CDR3, the DNA is TGTGCCAGCAGTTTCCGGAGGGGGCCCTCTGAAGCTTTCTTT. Protein: CASSFRRGPSEAFF.

The J gene is TRBJ1-6, the V gene TRBV7-8; no reliable D call. V gave up 2 bases and J gave up 0 bases, with 20 bases separating them. The CDR3 extends over 20 amino acids. Germline values: CDR1 SGHVS, CDR2 FQNEAQ. The CDR3 spells CASSLKGVKGESSYNSPLHF. The CDR3 region has the DNA TGTGCCAGCAGCTTAAAAGGTGTGAAGGGAGAAAGCTCCTATAATTCACCCCTCCACTTT.

CDR3 nucleotide sequence: TGTGCCAGCAGCTTTAGGCGGGGGGGCCGCAATGAGCAGTTCTTC. This encodes CASSFRRGGRNEQFF. The chain couples TRBV5-6 to TRBJ2-1; 9 nucleotides match TRBD2. The CDR3 spans 15 residues. CDR1 SGHDT and CDR2 YYEEEE come from the germline V gene. With 2 bases clipped from V and 6 bases from J, the junction kept 6 bases outside the gene matches.

As for this clone: Distinct nucleotide sequences in the sample also encode this CDR3. The chain recombines TRBV7-9 with TRBJ1-1, with 7 positions matching TRBD1. Germline V gives CDR1 SEHNR, CDR2 FQNEAQ (reference sequence). The CDR3 is made up of 14 amino acids. With 1 base clipped from V and 3 bases from J, the junction kept 2 bases outside the gene matches. The CDR3 protein is CASSLEGAYTEAFF. CDR3 sequence (DNA): TGTGCCAGCAGCTTAGAGGGGGCCTACACTGAAGCTTTCTTT.

The chain couples TRBV6-5 to TRBJ1-2; possible D gene TRBD1, 5 bases. V gave up 4 bases and J gave up 4 bases, with 19 bases separating them. Germline V gene data show CDR1 as MNHEY and CDR2 as SVGAGI. The CDR3 length is 16 residues. The CDR3 region has the DNA TGTGCCAGCAGTTTTACCGGGACTACACTGTCCTATGGCTACACCTTC. It specifies CASSFTGTTLSYGYTF.

The chain employs TRBV25-1 and TRBJ2-5; 8 bases line up with TRBD1. The CDR3 spans 13 residues. CDR1 is MGHDK and CDR2 is SYGVNS in the germline V gene. V lost 5 bases, J lost 5 bases, and 4 bases stayed unmatched. Here the CDR3 DNA reads TGTGCCAGCAGTCGTAGGACAGGGGAGACCCAGTACTTC. Its protein product is CASSRRTGETQYF.